One T cell receptor (beta chain) is described in this entry. Method: immunoSEQ multiplex PCR; TCRdb's copy keeps in-frame clones and lacks some. Among roughly 100,000 clones listed, approximately 89% were seen once. This sample was taken from a study of identifying expanded T cells in peripheral blood. The V and J ends lost 5 bases and 3 bases respectively, with 10 bases between them. Germline CDR1 and CDR2: SEHNR and FQNEAQ (reference sequence). This CDR3 spans 13 amino acids. The chain uses TRBV7-9 and TRBJ1-1; no firm D call. The sequence was obtained from a person aged 18 to 75 in good health. Material for sequencing was blood. The CDR3 coding sequence is TGTGCCAGCAGCCCCCGGCGGGACACTGAAGCTTTCTTT. Its protein product is CASSPRRDTEAFF. Full variable domain (remainder filled in from reference TRBV7-9 and TRBJ1-1): DTGVSQNPRHKITKRGQNVTFRCDPISEHNRLYWYRQTLGQGPEFLTYFQNEAQLEKSRLLSDRFSAERPKGSFSTLEIQRTEQGDSAMYLCASSPRRDTEAFFGQGTRLTVV.